This entry describes one T cell receptor beta chain. Vbeta (60) and Jbeta (13) primers were used in the PCR. The protocol was immunoSEQ multiplex PCR, while the TCRdb copy is restricted to in-frame clones and leaves out a portion. The sample records about 140,000 clones, around 90% being singletons. These data originate in a study of cytomegalovirus exposure and HLA in healthy donors. J lost 0 bases, V lost 4 bases, and 6 bases had no gene match. Germline lookup yields CDR1 MNHEY and CDR2 SMNVEV (reference sequence). This CDR3 spans 17 amino acids. This TCR derives from a woman between 40 and 50 years old in good health and CMV-seronegative. This chain links TRBV27 with TRBJ2-3, with 11 bases lining up with TRBD2. The material sequenced was PBMCs. The CDR3 region is CASSSHGTSGSTDTQYF. CDR3 bases: TGTGCCAGCAGTTCTCATGGGACTAGCGGAAGCACAGATACGCAGTATTTT.